The TCR beta chain described here comes from a study of blood T cells in healthy people across ages. Study results and limitations: A strong correlation between TCR beta diversity and naive T cell percentage was seen. Long-lived and aged donors differed, with more naive CD4+ cells and higher diversity in the long-lived.

On this clonotype itself: The target antigen is unknown.

Alongside a J-beta primer mix, a sample-barcoded 5' primer served in a second PCR lasting 7 to 11 cycles. Each single sample gave us at least 2.5 million CDR3-containing paired-end reads. TCRdb independently ran MiXCR on the 5' RACE reads; one entry per CDR3 protein. The sample has 980,000 or so distinct CDR3 sequences; around 48% are singletons. The ends were cut back, 6 bases at V and 5 bases at J, with 7 bases in the middle. The CDR3 spans 11 residues. The sequenced sample consisted of blood. This receptor was obtained from a young man in good health. V and J are TRBV12-3 or TRBV12-4 and TRBJ2-5; D gene unclear. DNA of the CDR3: TGTGCCAGCAGAATCTCGGAGACCCAGTACTTC. This gives the protein CASRISETQYF.